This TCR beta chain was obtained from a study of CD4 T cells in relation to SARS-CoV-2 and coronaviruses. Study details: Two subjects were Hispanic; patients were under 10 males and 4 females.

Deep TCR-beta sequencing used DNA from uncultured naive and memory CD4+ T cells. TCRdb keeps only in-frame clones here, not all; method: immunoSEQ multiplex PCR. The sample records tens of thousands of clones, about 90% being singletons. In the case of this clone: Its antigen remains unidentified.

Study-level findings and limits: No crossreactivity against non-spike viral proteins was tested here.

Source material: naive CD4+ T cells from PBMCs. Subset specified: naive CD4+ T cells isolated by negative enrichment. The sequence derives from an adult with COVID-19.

The CDR3 loop is CASSYPPKGLASTDTQYF. The CDR3, as DNA: TGTGCCAGCAGTTACCCCCCCAAGGGACTAGCGAGCACAGATACGCAGTATTTT. This chain uses TRBV6-2 or TRBV6-3 with TRBJ2-3, with 10 nucleotides matching TRBD2. Germline CDR1 is MNHEY and CDR2 is SVGEGT. J was trimmed by 0 bases and V by 2 bases; bases with no gene match: 8. The CDR3 length is 18 residues.